The present T cell receptor beta chain was sequenced within a study of cytomegalovirus exposure and HLA in healthy donors. Overall study context: The approximately 120 validation repertoires, a later analysis reported, used the same platform as the approximately 670 repertoires from the first cohort.

Overall study results and limits: Cytomegalovirus association was assigned to about 150 TCR beta chains.

The length of the CDR3 is 14 residues. Per the germline V gene, CDR1 is SGHKS and CDR2 is YYEKEE (reference sequence). Trimming removed 1 base from V and 2 bases from J, with 9 bases in between. The assay was immunoSEQ multiplex PCR, and TCRdb's table has in-frame clones only and misses some. This table has roughly 130,000 clones, 89% appearing once. A remark on this clone: No antigen is known for it.

The source of this sequence is a man aged 25-40 years in good health and CMV-seronegative. The material sequenced was PBMCs. The rearrangement links TRBV5-5 to TRBJ2-5; D unclear. This CDR3 is CASSLIGGQETQYF. The CDR3 DNA reads TGTGCCAGCAGCTTGATCGGCGGTCAAGAGACCCAGTACTTC.